The clone carrying this TCR beta chain was detected once. The sample belongs to a study of response to subunit inactivated influenza vaccine. This CDR3 has 17 amino acids. V shed 4 bases, J shed 0 bases, and the junction held 8 bases outside the gene matches. CDR1 DFQATT and CDR2 SNEGSKA come from the germline V gene (reference sequence). TCRdb independently ran MiXCR on the RT-PCR reads; one entry per CDR3 protein. The sample has roughly 670,000 distinct CDR3 sequences, 14% seen once. This receptor was identified in a man aged 50-59 years who received an inactivated influenza vaccine. This material consisted of PBMCs from blood, taken 14 to 15 days before vaccination. The genes are TRBV20-1 and TRBJ2-3; 12 bases agree with TRBD2. As DNA, the CDR3 is TGCAGTGCTACCACTGGACTAGCGGGACCCAGCACAGATACGCAGTATTTT. Its translation: CSATTGLAGPSTDTQYF.